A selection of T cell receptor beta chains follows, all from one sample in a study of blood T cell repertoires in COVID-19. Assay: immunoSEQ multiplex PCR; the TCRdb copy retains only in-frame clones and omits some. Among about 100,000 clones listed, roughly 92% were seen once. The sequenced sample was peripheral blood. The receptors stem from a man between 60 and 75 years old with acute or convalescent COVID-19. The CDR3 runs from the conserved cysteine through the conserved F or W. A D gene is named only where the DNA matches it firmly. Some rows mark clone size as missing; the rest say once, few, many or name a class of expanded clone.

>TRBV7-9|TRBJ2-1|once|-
CASSSQVRGYNEQFF
TGTGCCAGCAGCTCACAGGTCAGGGGCTACAATGAGCAGTTCTTC
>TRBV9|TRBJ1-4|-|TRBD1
CASSASHRGHEKLFF
TGTGCCAGCAGCGCCTCACACAGGGGGCATGAAAAACTGTTTTTT
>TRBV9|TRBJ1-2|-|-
CASSVGVAGYGYTF
TGTGCCAGCAGCGTAGGGGTGGCAGGGTATGGCTACACCTTC
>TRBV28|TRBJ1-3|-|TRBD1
CASSPGGTGNTIYF
TGTGCCAGCAGTCCAGGGGGAACTGGAAACACCATATATTTT
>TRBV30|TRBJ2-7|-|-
CAWSSTVAYEQYF
TGTGCCTGGAGTAGCACAGTCGCCTACGAGCAGTACTTC
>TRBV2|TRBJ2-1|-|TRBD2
CASSPGTSGRDEQFF
TGTGCCAGCAGTCCCGGGACTAGCGGGAGGGATGAGCAGTTCTTC
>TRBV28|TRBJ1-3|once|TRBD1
CASSPLEGQGTVTIYF
TGTGCCAGCAGTCCCCTTGAGGGACAGGGAACAGTCACCATATATTTT
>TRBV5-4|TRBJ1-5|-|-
CASSLEASNQPQHF
TGTGCCAGCAGCTTGGAAGCCAGCAATCAGCCCCAGCATTTT
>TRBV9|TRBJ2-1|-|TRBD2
CASSVPRGLSGSSYNEQFF
TGTGCCAGCAGCGTTCCTAGGGGCCTTAGCGGGAGCTCCTACAATGAGCAGTTCTTC
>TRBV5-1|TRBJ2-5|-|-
CASSLWGGEETQYF
TGCGCCAGCTCCCTTTGGGGAGGAGAAGAGACCCAGTACTTC
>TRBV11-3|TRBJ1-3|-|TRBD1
CASSRGPISGNTIYF
TGTGCCAGCAGCAGGGGGCCGATCTCTGGAAACACCATATATTTT
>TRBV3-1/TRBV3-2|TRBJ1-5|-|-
CASSQGRDQPQHF
TGTGCCAGCAGCCAAGGTCGGGATCAGCCCCAGCATTTT
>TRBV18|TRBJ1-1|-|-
CASSYAGMRDTEAFF
TGTGCCAGCTCATATGCCGGGATGAGGGACACTGAAGCTTTCTTT
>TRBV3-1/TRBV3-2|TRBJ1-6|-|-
CASSRSVNSPLHF
TGTGCCAGCAGCCGCAGCGTTAATTCACCCCTCCACTTT
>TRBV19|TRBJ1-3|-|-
CASIPGFSGNTIYF
TGTGCCAGTATCCCTGGCTTTTCTGGAAACACCATATATTTT
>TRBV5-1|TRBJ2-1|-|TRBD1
CATSPRQGAGEQFF
TGCGCCACTTCACCGAGACAGGGGGCGGGTGAGCAGTTCTTC
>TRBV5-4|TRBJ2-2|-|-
CASSLAASHGTGELFF
TGTGCCAGCAGCTTGGCGGCTAGCCATGGCACCGGGGAGCTGTTTTTT
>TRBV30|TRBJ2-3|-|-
CACVRYTQYF
TGTGCCTGCGTACGGTATACGCAGTATTTT
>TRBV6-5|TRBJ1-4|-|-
CASRPQGVREKLFF
TGTGCCAGCAGACCACAGGGCGTCCGTGAAAAACTGTTTTTT
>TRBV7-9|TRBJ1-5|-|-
CASSLDGSWPQHF
TGTGCCAGCAGCTTAGACGGTAGTTGGCCCCAGCATTTT
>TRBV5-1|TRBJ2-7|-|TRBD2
CASSLVGGNNYEQYF
TGCGCCAGCAGCTTGGTGGGGGGGAACAATTACGAGCAGTACTTC
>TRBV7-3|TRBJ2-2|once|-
CASSLVIGTGELFF
TGTGCCAGCAGCTTAGTGATCGGTACCGGGGAGCTGTTTTTT
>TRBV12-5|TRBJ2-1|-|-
CASGLKYRDIIPIRGYNEQFF
TGTGCTAGTGGTTTGAAATACAGGGACATAATCCCGATACGTGGTTACAATGAGCAGTTCTTC
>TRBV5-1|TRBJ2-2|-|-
CASSLGGTGELFF
TGCGCCAGCAGCTTGGGCGGTACCGGGGAGCTGTTTTTT
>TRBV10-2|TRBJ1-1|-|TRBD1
CASSTGATEAFF
TGCGCCAGCAGTACAGGGGCCACTGAAGCTTTCTTT
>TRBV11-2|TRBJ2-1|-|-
CASSLNYLSNEQFF
TGTGCCAGCAGCTTAAACTACCTAAGCAATGAGCAGTTCTTC
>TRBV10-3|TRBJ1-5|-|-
CAISESNEPQHF
TGTGCCATCAGTGAGTCTAATGAGCCCCAGCATTTT
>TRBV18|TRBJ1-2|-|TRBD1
CASSPGDSNYGYTF
TGTGCCAGCTCACCCGGGGACAGTAACTATGGCTACACCTTC
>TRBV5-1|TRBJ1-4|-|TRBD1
CASSPTGQYNEKLFF
TGCGCCAGCAGCCCCACGGGACAGTATAATGAAAAACTGTTTTTT
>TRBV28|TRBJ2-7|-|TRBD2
CATITSGSSYEQYF
TGTGCCACCATAACTAGCGGGAGCTCCTACGAGCAGTACTTC
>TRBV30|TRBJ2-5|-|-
CAWSAKGETQYF
TGTGCCTGGAGCGCCAAGGGGGAGACCCAGTACTTC
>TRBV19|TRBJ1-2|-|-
CASSMGGSGYTF
TGTGCCAGTAGTATGGGAGGGAGCGGCTACACCTTC
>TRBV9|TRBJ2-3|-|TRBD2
CASSVLAGLALGTDTQYF
TGTGCCAGCAGCGTTCTCGCCGGACTAGCGCTTGGTACAGATACGCAGTATTTT
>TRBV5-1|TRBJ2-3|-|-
CASSLEPRGPLSADTQYF
TGCGCCAGCAGCCTAGAGCCGCGGGGACCACTGTCCGCAGATACGCAGTATTTT
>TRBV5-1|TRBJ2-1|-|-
CASTLTQRSSYNEQFF
TGCGCCAGCACCCTCACCCAGCGAAGCTCCTACAATGAGCAGTTCTTC
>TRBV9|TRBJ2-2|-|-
CASSVGSVTGELFF
TGTGCCAGCAGCGTAGGGTCGGTGACCGGGGAGCTGTTTTTT
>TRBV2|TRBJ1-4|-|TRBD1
CASSGDRGNEKLFF
TGTGCCAGCAGTGGGGACAGGGGAAATGAAAAACTGTTTTTT
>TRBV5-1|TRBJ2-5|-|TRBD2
CASSSRLAGVKGTQYF
TGCGCCAGCAGCTCCCGACTAGCGGGAGTGAAGGGGACCCAGTACTTC
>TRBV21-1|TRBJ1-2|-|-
CASSKVSGAGYGYTF
TGTGCCAGCAGCAAAGTTTCAGGGGCGGGCTATGGCTACACCTTC
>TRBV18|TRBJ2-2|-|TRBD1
CASSPRQGNTGELFF
TGTGCCAGCTCACCGCGACAGGGGAACACCGGGGAGCTGTTTTTT
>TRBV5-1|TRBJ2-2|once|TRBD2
CASSSGTSGGYGELFF
TGCGCCAGCAGTTCCGGGACTAGCGGGGGATACGGGGAGCTGTTTTTT
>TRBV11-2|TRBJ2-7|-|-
CASSLERDTRIEQYF
TGTGCCAGCAGCTTAGAACGGGACACTAGAATCGAGCAGTACTTC
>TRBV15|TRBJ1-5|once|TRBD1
CATSRTGDSNQPQHF
TGTGCCACCAGCAGGACAGGGGATAGCAATCAGCCCCAGCATTTT
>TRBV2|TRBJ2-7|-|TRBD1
CASRITEGQSYEQYF
TGTGCCAGCAGGATTACCGAGGGACAGTCCTACGAGCAGTACTTC
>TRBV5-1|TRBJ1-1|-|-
CASSFGGDTEAFF
TGCGCCAGCAGCTTTGGGGGGGACACTGAAGCTTTCTTT
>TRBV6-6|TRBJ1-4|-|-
CASSSYEKLFF
TGTGCCAGCAGCTCTTATGAAAAACTGTTTTTT
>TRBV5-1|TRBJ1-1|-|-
CASSPSPRKENTEAFF
TGCGCCAGCAGCCCCTCGCCGCGGAAGGAAAACACTGAAGCTTTCTTT
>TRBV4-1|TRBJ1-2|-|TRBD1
CASSQVTGGSNGYTF
TGCGCCAGCAGCCAAGTCACAGGGGGATCTAATGGCTACACCTTC
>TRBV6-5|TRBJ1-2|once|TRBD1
CASSLRTGNYGYTF
TGTGCCAGCAGTTTACGGACAGGGAACTATGGCTACACCTTC
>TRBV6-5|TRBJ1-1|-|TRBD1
CASSSQGAGTEAFF
TGTGCCAGCAGTTCTCAGGGGGCGGGCACTGAAGCTTTCTTT
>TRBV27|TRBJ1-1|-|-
CASSLQGYTEAFF
TGTGCCAGCAGTTTACAGGGGTACACTGAAGCTTTCTTT
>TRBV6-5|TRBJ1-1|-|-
CASSYTGDTEAFF
TGTGCCAGCAGTTACACGGGAGATACTGAAGCTTTCTTT
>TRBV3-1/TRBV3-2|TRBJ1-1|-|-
CASSQGGGEAFF
TGTGCCAGCAGCCAAGGCGGGGGTGAAGCTTTCTTT